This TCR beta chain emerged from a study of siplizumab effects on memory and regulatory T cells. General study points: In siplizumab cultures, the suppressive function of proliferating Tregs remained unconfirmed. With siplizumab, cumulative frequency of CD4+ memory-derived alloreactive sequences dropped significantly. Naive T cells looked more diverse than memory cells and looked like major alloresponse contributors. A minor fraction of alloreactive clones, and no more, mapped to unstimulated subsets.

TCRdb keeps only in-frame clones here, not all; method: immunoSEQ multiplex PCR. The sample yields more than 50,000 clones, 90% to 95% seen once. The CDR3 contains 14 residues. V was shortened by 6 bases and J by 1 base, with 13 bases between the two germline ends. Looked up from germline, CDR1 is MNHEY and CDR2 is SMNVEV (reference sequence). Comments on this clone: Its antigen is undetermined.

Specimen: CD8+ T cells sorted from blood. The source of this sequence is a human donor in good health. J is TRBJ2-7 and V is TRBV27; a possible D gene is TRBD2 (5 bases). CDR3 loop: CASSLSGASYEQYF. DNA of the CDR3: TGTGCCAGCAGCCTCAGCGGAGCTTCCTACGAGCAGTACTTC.